Following are 24 T cell receptor beta chains from one sample sequenced in a study of T cell responses to AZD1222 COVID-19 vaccine. The method was immunoSEQ multiplex PCR; TCRdb's version includes in-frame clones alone and lacks a portion of them. The table shows around 110,000 clones, with 93% occurring only once. Sequences were derived from peripheral blood, sampled on day 0 of AZD1222 vaccination. These receptors all come from an adult in good health.

This clone was found once. This CDR3 reads CASSNALVGYETQYF. CDR3 bases: TGTGCCAGCAGTAACGCCTTAGTAGGATATGAGACCCAGTACTTC. This sequence joins TRBV25-1 and TRBJ2-5; the D is unclear. The CDR3 spans 15 residues. Trimming cost V 5 bases and J 5 bases, with 18 bases left between them. Germline loops: CDR1 MGHDK, CDR2 SYGVNS.

The CDR3 reads CASSLGGPGANVLTF. As DNA, the CDR3 is TGTGCCAGCAGCTTGGGGGGGCCTGGGGCCAACGTCCTGACTTTC. This chain uses TRBV5-4 with TRBJ2-6; D may be TRBD1 (6 bases). The CDR3 has 15 residues. V was pared by 0 bases and J by 2 bases, with 6 bases between. Per germline, CDR1 SGHNT and CDR2 YYREEE (reference sequence).

V gene TRBV9 combines with J gene TRBJ2-1, with 9 nucleotides matching TRBD2. Germline V lookup: CDR1 SGDLS, CDR2 YYNGEE. The CDR3 length is 14 residues. The junction had 5 bases not matched to a gene; V was cut back by 2 bases and J by 8 bases. In DNA form, the CDR3 reads TGTGCCAGCAGCGTCGGGACTAGCATCGATGAGCAGTTCTTC. It translates to CASSVGTSIDEQFF.

This chain uses TRBV28 with TRBJ1-2, with a weak D call TRBD1 (5 bases). V was clipped by 6 bases and J by 4 bases, with 12 bases between them. CDR1 and CDR2 from the germline V gene are MDHEN and SYDVKM. The CDR3 is 13 amino acids. DNA of the CDR3: TGTGCCAGCAGCTTCAGGGTTGGCTATGGCTACACCTTC. The encoded protein is CASSFRVGYGYTF.

The CDR3 loop is CASSLSPGRAYEQYF. The DNA of the CDR3 is TGTGCCAGCAGTTTATCCCCCGGGAGGGCGTACGAGCAGTACTTC. J is TRBJ2-7 and V is TRBV27, with TRBD2 identical over 8 bases. This CDR3 is built from 15 residues. The V and J ends lost 0 bases and 4 bases, in that order; junction bases with no gene match: 5. Germline CDR1 MNHEY, CDR2 SMNVEV (reference sequence).

The chain carries TRBV9 and TRBJ1-6, with TRBD1 matching 7 bases. CDR3 length: 17 amino acids. V trimming: 0 bases; J trimming: 0 bases; junction bases outside the gene matches: 3. Germline lookup yields CDR1 SGDLS and CDR2 YYNGEE. CDR3 amino acids: CASSVGGQSSYNSPLHF. The CDR3 nucleotides are TGTGCCAGCAGCGTAGGGGGACAGAGCTCCTATAATTCACCCCTCCACTTT.

The rearrangement uses TRBV30 and TRBJ1-6; D is unresolved. Looked up from germline, CDR1 is GTSNPN and CDR2 is SVGIG (reference sequence). The CDR3 has 12 amino acids. Trimming cost V 4 bases and J 11 bases, with 12 bases left between them. CDR3 bases: TGTGCCTGGACCCCAGGCCGGACACCCCTCCACTTT. Residues: CAWTPGRTPLHF.

The chain links TRBV19 to TRBJ1-1; D call uncertain. The CDR3 runs 16 residues. Germline CDR1 is LNHDA and CDR2 is SQIVND (reference sequence). Trimming took 2 bases from V and 2 from J, leaving 15 bases between them. CDR3 loop: CASSISVYSLNTEAFF. The CDR3 nucleotides read TGTGCCAGTAGTATATCCGTCTACAGCCTCAACACTGAAGCTTTCTTT.

This chain's CDR3 is CASSTQGDTDTQYF. In DNA, the CDR3 is TGTGCCAGCAGTACACAGGGGGACACAGATACGCAGTATTTT. The rearrangement uses TRBV28 and TRBJ2-3; 8 nucleotides line up with TRBD1. With 5 bases clipped from V and 2 bases from J, the junction kept 3 bases outside the gene matches. The CDR3 is 14 residues long. Germline V lookup: CDR1 MDHEN, CDR2 SYDVKM.

The chain employs TRBV7-8 and TRBJ2-5; tentatively, D is TRBD2 (5 bases). Between the trimmed V and J ends, which lost 5 bases and 2 bases, there was a span of 12 bases. The CDR3 extends over 14 amino acids. Germline CDR1 SGHVS, CDR2 FQNEAQ. The DNA for the CDR3 is TGTGCCAGCAGCCCCCTGCGGGCTCAAGAGACCCAGTACTTC. Its protein is CASSPLRAQETQYF.

This chain links TRBV28 with TRBJ1-1, with D uncertain. The CDR3 has 13 amino acids. The germline V gene encodes CDR1 MDHEN and CDR2 SYDVKM. The V and J ends lost 2 bases and 13 bases respectively, with 17 bases between them. The DNA of the CDR3 is TGTGCCAGCAGTTTAAGGTTCGGGCGGGTGGTTTTCTTT. Translation: CASSLRFGRVVFF.

V usage is TRBV27 and J usage is TRBJ1-5; TRBD1 is a possible D gene (5 bases). The germline V gene encodes CDR1 MNHEY and CDR2 SMNVEV (reference sequence). V gave up 5 bases and J gave up 0 bases, with 11 bases separating them. This CDR3 is 15 amino acids long. The CDR3 loop is CASSLTGGSNQPQHF. The DNA for the CDR3 is TGTGCCAGCAGTCTAACAGGTGGTAGCAATCAGCCCCAGCATTTT.

This chain connects TRBV9 to TRBJ2-7, with a possible D match to TRBD2 (6 bases). The CDR3 is 16 amino acids. The V gene's germline CDR1 is SGDLS and CDR2 YYNGEE. V was trimmed by 4 bases and J by 4 bases, leaving 21 bases between them. CDR3 DNA: TGTGCCAGCAGCCCCCGTGGCGGGCGGGACCGGTACGAGCAGTACTTC. This translates into CASSPRGGRDRYEQYF.

This clone has a single count. The junction departs from the called germline gene at one end, perhaps through a read error. The rearrangement uses TRBV3-1 (or the pseudogene TRBV3-2) and TRBJ2-5; a weak D match, TRBD1 (5 bases). Looked up from germline, CDR1 is LGHDT and CDR2 is YNNKEL (reference sequence). CDR3 size: 14 residues. CDR3 sequence reads: CASRQAGQGETQYF. CDR3 DNA: TGTGCCAGCAGACAAGCCGGACAAGGCGAGACCCAGTACTTC.

The chain joins TRBV7-8 to TRBJ1-1; D is perhaps TRBD1 (5 bases). Germline V gene lookup returns CDR1 SGHVS and CDR2 FQNEAQ. The CDR3 spans 14 residues. Between the trimmed V and J ends, which lost 2 bases and 4 bases, there was a span of 11 bases. The CDR3 reads CASSLTGRFTEAFF. The CDR3 DNA sequence: TGTGCCAGCAGCTTAACAGGCCGATTCACTGAAGCTTTCTTT.

The V call is TRBV11-2, the J call TRBJ2-1; TRBD2 is a possible D gene (6 bases). The CDR3 runs 15 residues. The germline V and J ends were trimmed by 5 bases and 4 bases, with 15 bases remaining between them. CDR1 SGHAT and CDR2 FQNNGV come from the germline V gene. The CDR3 DNA reads as TGTGCCAGCAGCGCCTTCCGGGCGGGGTACAATGAGCAGTTCTTC. Protein product: CASSAFRAGYNEQFF.

The chain links TRBV29-1 to TRBJ2-3, with D possibly matching TRBD2 (6 bases). Trimming removed 4 bases from V and 2 bases from J, with 13 bases in between. The CDR3 spans 14 residues. Germline V gene sequence: CDR1 SQVTM, CDR2 ANQGSEA. CDR3 protein: CSVGLGTVTDTQYF. The CDR3 DNA follows: TGCAGCGTTGGTCTCGGGACTGTCACAGATACGCAGTATTTT.

In this sample, this clone turned up once. V usage is TRBV27 and J usage is TRBJ2-1; 13 bases match TRBD2. Germline V lookup: CDR1 MNHEY, CDR2 SMNVEV (reference sequence). Trimming at V came to 2 bases and at J to 4 bases, leaving 2 bases not matched to a gene. CDR3 length: 16 amino acids. The DNA for the CDR3 is TGTGCCAGCAGTTTACTACTAGCGGGAGGGTACAATGAGCAGTTCTTC. This translates into CASSLLLAGGYNEQFF.

The chain recombines TRBV18 with TRBJ2-1; D not resolved. This CDR3 is built from 13 residues. The V end lost 4 bases, the J end lost 8 bases, and 12 bases lay between the germline ends. Germline assignment: CDR1 KGHSH and CDR2 LQKENI. Here the CDR3 reads CASSLVVDHEQFF. DNA for the CDR3: TGTGCCAGCTCACTAGTTGTGGATCATGAGCAGTTCTTC.

This chain connects TRBV11-2 to TRBJ1-1; D is unresolved. Looked up from germline, CDR1 is SGHAT and CDR2 is FQNNGV. Trimming took off 1 base at V and 5 bases at J, with 5 bases between the two ends. This CDR3 has 12 amino acids. CDR3 sequence: CASSLGWTEAFF. In nucleotides, the CDR3 is TGTGCCAGCAGCTTAGGGTGGACTGAAGCTTTCTTT.

This sequence joins TRBV24-1 and TRBJ2-1, with TRBD2 matching 10 bases. CDR3 size: 16 residues. J was trimmed by 4 bases and V by 4 bases; bases with no gene match: 6. The germline V gene has CDR1 KGHDR and CDR2 SFDVKD. CDR3 in DNA: TGTGCCACCAGTGAAACAGCGGGAGGGCCTTACAATGAGCAGTTCTTC. It translates to CATSETAGGPYNEQFF.

The chain carries TRBV7-9 and TRBJ1-4; no clear D. Germline CDR1 and CDR2: SEHNR and FQNEAQ (reference sequence). V was clipped by 1 base and J by 13 bases, with 10 bases between them. The CDR3 has 12 amino acids. The CDR3 protein is CASSLGSELLFF. CDR3 DNA: TGTGCCAGCAGCTTAGGGTCGGAGTTACTGTTTTTT.

The chain has TRBV6-5 and TRBJ2-7; TRBD2 matches 12 bases. CDR3 length equals 14 residues. Germline loops: CDR1 MNHEY, CDR2 SVGAGI. After removal of 11 bases from V and 3 bases from J, the junction contained 8 bases not matched to a gene. The CDR3 region is CACKTSGRNYEQYF. The CDR3 DNA reads TGTGCCTGCAAGACTAGCGGGAGAAACTACGAGCAGTACTTC.

V and J are TRBV12-5 and TRBJ2-5, with D uncertain. Germline values: CDR1 LGHNT, CDR2 FRNRAP. The CDR3 covers 14 residues. Trimming pared 7 bases from V and 1 base from J, leaving 13 bases between. The CDR3 sequence: CASVQSGIQETQYF. CDR3 DNA: TGTGCTAGTGTCCAATCGGGCATCCAAGAGACCCAGTACTTC.